This TCR beta chain was sequenced in a study of blood T cell repertoires in COVID-19 (dated by TCRdb to 2020 to 2022). A note on the overall study: Samples from collaborators originated in the United States, Italy and Spain and spanned both the acute and convalescent phases of COVID-19. The material from the prospective study consisted of cDNA or gDNA derived from T cells, B-cell-depleted T cells, or PBMCs. The dataset comprised deeply sampled blood TCRbeta repertoires from subjects exposed to, actively infected with, or recovered from COVID-19. The repertoires were made available in a free public database intended to serve as a resource for research on the immune response to SARS-CoV-2. Samples were obtained from the ongoing ImmuneRACE study (first 160 participants) and from about 1,300 subjects provided by 6 global collaborators. The sample metadata nearly always contained a de-identified subject ID, COVID-19 status, age in years and sex. HLA class I and class II types, where available, came from metadata supplied by the sample provider rather than from assay-based typing. What the research found in general, with its limitations: The quantity of clinical and demographic metadata differed by source and by participant and was supplied without curation.

TCRbeta CDR3 regions were amplified from genomic DNA by means of the immunoSEQ Assay, a bias-controlled multiplex PCR. Concerning the study's data processing: The number of nucleated cells in each sample was estimated from the amplification of reference gene primers within the assay. Sequence reads were collapsed and filtered to measure the absolute abundance of every unique TCRbeta CDR3 rearrangement. For each sample, productive Simpson clonality was calculated as the square root of Simpson's diversity index over productive rearrangements. TCRdb's version of the immuneACCESS table is confined to in-frame rearrangements and falls short of the full clone set. An unresolved V gene accounts for under half of the shortfall where checked; the remainder is of unknown origin. V, J and clone size derive from that table, while D and trimming were established from the DNA sequence. The sample yields tens of thousands of clones; about 80% were counted once. The ten biggest clones cover roughly 19% of the sample.

The CDR3, from cysteine to phenylalanine, totals 12 residues. The read is trimmed to its CDR3 DNA, 36 bases read in frame from base 1. V gives up 4 bases and J gives up 0 bases, and the segment between their germline ends measures 3 bases. CDR1 is given as SGHRS and CDR2 as YFSETQ, both from the germline V gene. Collaborating institutions collected whole blood in K2EDTA tubes following their own protocols. For TCRbeta analysis, collaborators shipped samples as frozen whole blood, isolated PBMCs, or DNA extracted from either of those sample types. As for this clone: Its antigen remains undetermined. No per-base quality is available; no much larger clone lies one base away.

The specimen was peripheral blood. The rearrangement joined TRBV5-1 to TRBJ2-3, with the D segment identity uncertain. The receptor comes from an elderly woman with acute or convalescent COVID-19. At the DNA level, the sequence is TGCGCCAGCAGCGCGAGCACAGATACGCAGTATTTT. Its protein product is CASSASTDTQYF.